These 16 T cell receptor beta chains were all obtained from the same sample, sequenced in a study of post-analysis software for immune sequencing data. Regarding the study as a whole: Roughly 5 TRBV segments (TRBV5-6, TRBV5-1 and TRBV20-1 among them) occurred more frequently in patients than in controls.

No cognate antigen is known for these TCRs. Unique molecular identifiers were carried by the TCR beta cDNA libraries. One entry per CDR3 protein, called by TCRdb with MiXCR from the PCR reads. The sample yields 750,000 to 900,000 distinct CDR3 sequences, about half seen once. The sample consisted of blood. These receptors came from a girl aged 10-17 years with multiple sclerosis.

This clonotype was observed a few times. The chain recombines TRBV7-8 with TRBJ1-6, with 9 bases fitting TRBD1. V dropped 4 bases and J dropped 6; count of bases not matched to a gene: 10. The CDR3 has 17 residues. Germline loops: CDR1 SGHVS, CDR2 FQNEAQ. CDR3 amino acids: CASSSKGQGHFNSPLHF. Here the CDR3 DNA reads TGTGCCAGCAGCTCAAAAGGACAGGGGCACTTTAATTCACCCCTCCACTTT.

The chain recombines TRBV12-3 or TRBV12-4 with TRBJ2-1; D is possibly TRBD2 (6 bases). The V end was cut by 5 bases, the J end by 6 bases, with 17 bases between. This CDR3 is built from 15 residues. The chain's CDR3 is CASSMGSGGSNEQFF. The DNA for the CDR3 is TGTGCCAGCAGTATGGGTAGCGGAGGGAGCAATGAGCAGTTCTTC.

V usage is TRBV6-1 and J usage is TRBJ2-7; D is undetermined. CDR3 length: 13 amino acids. The germline V gene encodes CDR1 MNHNS and CDR2 SASEGT. V was cut by 7 bases and J by 1 base, with 11 bases left in between. The CDR3 spells CASNPRVSYEQYF. The CDR3 DNA sequence: TGTGCCAGCAATCCTCGGGTTTCCTACGAGCAGTACTTC.

This clonotype was recorded a few times. The chain links TRBV6-5 to TRBJ2-7, with 7 bases matching TRBD1. The germline V gene encodes CDR1 MNHEY and CDR2 SVGAGI. With V trimmed by 5 bases and J by 2 bases, 12 bases remained unmatched. This CDR3 contains 16 residues. Here the CDR3 DNA reads TGTGCCAGCAGTCATCCGACAGGGAACAAACCCTACGAGCAGTACTTC. Translated, it gives CASSHPTGNKPYEQYF.

V and J are TRBV7-6 and TRBJ2-1; 13 nucleotides line up with TRBD2. The length of the CDR3 is 17 residues. CDR1 is SGHVS and CDR2 is FNYEAQ in the germline V gene. After removal of 1 base from V and 4 bases from J, the junction contained 4 bases not matched to a gene. The CDR3, as DNA: TGTGCCAGCAGCTTAGTAGGGACTAGCGGGAATTACAATGAGCAGTTCTTC. This gives the protein CASSLVGTSGNYNEQFF.

The chain uses TRBV12-5 and TRBJ2-5; 9 positions match TRBD2. After removal of 5 bases from V and 5 bases from J, the junction contained 6 bases not matched to a gene. The CDR3 runs 14 residues. Germline CDR1 LGHNT, CDR2 FRNRAP. DNA of the CDR3: TGTGCTAGTGGTGTGGGACTAGCAGGCGAGACCCAGTACTTC. This sequence encodes CASGVGLAGETQYF.

This clonotype was observed a few times. The chain uses TRBV6-5 and TRBJ2-3; 9 bases align to TRBD1. The CDR3 is 16 amino acids. Germline V gene sequence: CDR1 MNHEY, CDR2 SVGAGI. The V gene end was trimmed by 4 bases and the J gene end by 3 bases; junction bases not matched to a gene: 8. This chain's CDR3 is CASSLQGAGETDTQYF. The CDR3 nucleotides are TGTGCCAGCAGTTTACAGGGGGCGGGGGAGACAGATACGCAGTATTTT.

The chain joins TRBV6-6 to TRBJ1-2; a possible D gene is TRBD1 (5 bases). Per germline, CDR1 MNHNY and CDR2 SVGAGI (reference sequence). The V gene lost 4 bases and the J gene lost 5 bases, with 11 bases spanning the gap. The CDR3 spans 13 residues. CDR3 in amino acids: CASSWGDPYGYTF. CDR3 coding DNA: TGTGCCAGCAGTTGGGGCGATCCTTATGGCTACACCTTC.

This clonotype appeared a few times. The J gene is TRBJ2-3, the V gene TRBV7-3; 8 nucleotides line up with TRBD1. The V segment lost 5 bases and the J segment 3 bases; nucleotides outside the gene matches: 13. There are 17 residues in the CDR3. Germline V CDR1 and CDR2: SGHTA, FQGTGA. The CDR3 spells CASSPLLTRGPTDTQYF. The DNA for the CDR3 is TGTGCCAGCAGCCCTCTACTGACCAGGGGGCCTACAGATACGCAGTATTTT.

The V call is TRBV7-8, the J call TRBJ2-7; the D gene could be TRBD1 or TRBD2 (5 bases each). This CDR3 spans 15 amino acids. Trimming removed 4 bases at V and 0 bases at J, with 13 bases between. Germline CDR1 is SGHVS and CDR2 is FQNEAQ. CDR3 amino acids: CASSSLGTISYEQYF. CDR3 nucleotide sequence: TGTGCCAGCAGCTCACTGGGGACGATCTCCTACGAGCAGTACTTC.

At least ten counts were recorded for this clonotype. The rearrangement joins TRBV7-9 to TRBJ2-1; 7 bases align to TRBD2. Trimming cost V 3 bases and J 9 bases; bases outside gene matches: 17. The germline V gene has CDR1 SEHNR and CDR2 FQNEAQ (reference sequence). The CDR3 has 17 residues. Written as DNA, the CDR3 is TGTGCCAGCAGCTTTCACTTCCCCGCGGGAGCCGGAGGTGAGCAGTTCTTC. Encoded protein: CASSFHFPAGAGGEQFF. The entire variable domain, with the rest obtained from reference TRBV7-9 and TRBJ2-1, is as follows: DTGVSQNPRHKITKRGQNVTFRCDPISEHNRLYWYRQTLGQGPEFLTYFQNEAQLEKSRLLSDRFSAERPKGSFSTLEIQRTEQGDSAMYLCASSFHFPAGAGGEQFFGPGTRLTVL.

In this sample, this clonotype turned up a few times. This chain uses TRBV20-1 with TRBJ2-3, with D maybe TRBD2 (5 bases). The CDR3 length is 15 residues. V lost 1 base to trimming and J lost 2 bases, with 13 bases between them. CDR1 is DFQATT and CDR2 is SNEGSKA in the germline V gene (reference sequence). The CDR3 sequence is CSARAEVLSTDTQYF. CDR3 nucleotides: TGCAGTGCTAGAGCGGAGGTCCTTTCCACAGATACGCAGTATTTT.

The chain joins TRBV20-1 to TRBJ2-5; 7 nucleotides agree with TRBD2. The last part of the DNA fits TRBJ2-7 better; the J call may be wrong. Germline V gene sequence: CDR1 DFQATT, CDR2 SNEGSKA (reference sequence). The CDR3 has 15 residues. CDR3 sequence: CSASGAQAGPYEQYF. In nucleotides, the CDR3 is TGCAGTGCTAGTGGGGCCCAAGCGGGACCCTACGAGCAGTACTTC.

This clonotype appeared a few times. This sequence joins TRBV29-1 and TRBJ2-5; no reliable D call. Germline CDR1 and CDR2: SQVTM and ANQGSEA. V was cut by 2 bases and J by 4 bases, with 8 bases left in between. The CDR3 has 12 residues. The CDR3 region is CSVELGRETQYF. As DNA, the CDR3 is TGCAGCGTTGAATTGGGCCGAGAGACCCAGTACTTC. The entire variable domain, with the rest obtained from reference TRBV29-1 and TRBJ2-5, is as follows: SAVISQKPSRDICQRGTSLTIQCQVDSQVTMMFWYRQQPGQSLTLIATANQGSEATYESGFVIDKFPISRPNLTFSTLTVSNMSPEDSSIYLCSVELGRETQYFGPGTRLLVL.

This clonotype was observed a handful of times. The rearrangement links TRBV28 to TRBJ2-5; D unclear. This CDR3 has 17 residues. CDR1 is MDHEN and CDR2 is SYDVKM in the germline V gene. V was cut by 5 bases and J by 4 bases, with 23 bases left in between. The CDR3 is CASSQRKGIGSRETQYF. In DNA form, the CDR3 reads TGTGCCAGCAGTCAACGAAAGGGTATCGGTTCCCGAGAGACCCAGTACTTC.

V usage is TRBV5-6 and J usage is TRBJ2-4; D is unclear. The better agreement between TRBJ2-7 and the DNA end casts doubt on the J call. CDR1 is SGHDT, CDR2 YYEEEE, per germline. The CDR3 has 13 amino acids. As DNA, the CDR3 is TGTGCCAGCAGCGTCTCAAACGTCTACGAGCAGTACTTC. It codes for CASSVSNVYEQYF.